A selection of T cell receptor beta chains follows, all from one sample in a study of human T cells and chemical hapten exposure. TCRdb independently ran MiXCR on the 5' RACE reads; one entry per CDR3 protein. This sample yields 110,000 or so distinct CDR3 sequences, of which 15% to 20% are seen a single time; about 3% belongs to the top ten. These receptors all come from a human donor in good health. Each CDR3 is given with its conserved first and last residue. The order of the fields is clone size, V gene, J gene, CDR3 length, D gene, CDR3 DNA, CDR3 protein. The D gene is left open where the match is weak. Expanded clones are given a class, and other clones once, few, many or no size at all.

few	TRBV12-3/TRBV12-4	TRBJ2-1	13	.	TGTGCCAGCATCTACGGGAGCGGAAATGAGCAGTTCTTC	CASIYGSGNEQFF
.	TRBV11-2	TRBJ2-5	15	.	TGTGCCAGCAGCCTAGGATCCGCCCCGGAAGAGACCCAGTACTTC	CASSLGSAPEETQYF
.	TRBV28	TRBJ2-4	15	.	TGTGCCAGCAGTTTACTCTGGAATATGACTAGACGTCAGTACTTC	CASSLLWNMTRRQYF
.	TRBV30	TRBJ2-7	15	TRBD2	TGTGCCTGGAGTGGGGTCGGACAGTATCAGCGGGAGCTATACTTC	CAWSGVGQYQRELYF
few	TRBV12-3/TRBV12-4	TRBJ2-3	14	TRBD2	TGTGCCAGCAGCCGCGGACTAGCCGGGGATACGCAGTATTTT	CASSRGLAGDTQYF
.	TRBV7-9	TRBJ1-3	16	TRBD1	TGTGCCAGCAGACCGACAGGGAACCCGCCTGGAAACACCATATATTTT	CASRPTGNPPGNTIYF
.	TRBV20-1	TRBJ2-3	16	TRBD2	TGCAGTGCTAGATCTATAGCGGGAGGAACTCGGGATACGCAGTATTTT	CSARSIAGGTRDTQYF
.	TRBV29-1	TRBJ1-2	11	.	TGCAGCGTTGAATCTGGATATGGCTACACCTTC	CSVESGYGYTF
.	TRBV18	TRBJ1-1	15	TRBD1	TGTGCCAGCTCACCTGGGACAGGCGAGAACACTGAAGCTTTCTTT	CASSPGTGENTEAFF
few	TRBV3-1	TRBJ2-3	15	.	TGTGCCAGCAGCCAAAGAACGGGAGCAACAGATACGCAGTATTTT	CASSQRTGATDTQYF
many	TRBV30	TRBJ2-2	15	.	TGTGCCTGGAGTGGGGGGTTAGTTGGCACCGGGGAGCTGTTTTTT	CAWSGGLVGTGELFF
few	TRBV7-2	TRBJ1-5	13	.	TGTGCCAGCAGCTTTGCAGGGCGGGGGCCCCAGCATTTT	CASSFAGRGPQHF
.	TRBV27	TRBJ2-3	14	.	TGTGCCAGCAGTTTATTAGGATTGACAGATACGCAGTATTTT	CASSLLGLTDTQYF
.	TRBV2	TRBJ2-1	15	TRBD2	TGTGCCAGCGGGAGCGGGATGAGCTCCTACAATGAGCAGTTCTTC	CASGSGMSSYNEQFF
.	TRBV6-5	TRBJ2-2	15	.	TGTGCCAGCAGTTACTTCAGTAGCGGAGCCGGGGAGCTGTTTTTT	CASSYFSSGAGELFF
many	TRBV28	TRBJ1-2	14	.	TGTGCCAGCACCCCCGGGGGAAGGGCAAGTGGCTACACCTTC	CASTPGGRASGYTF
.	TRBV7-3	TRBJ1-1	15	.	TGTGCCAGCAGCTTATATGGAGGAGTGAACACTGAAGCTTTCTTT	CASSLYGGVNTEAFF
.	TRBV7-7	TRBJ2-3	15	.	TGTGCTAGCAGCTTAACGCAAGCCTACACAGATACGCAGTATTTT	CASSLTQAYTDTQYF
few	TRBV24-1	TRBJ2-5	13	.	TGTGCCACCCGTGGTAGGGGCCAAGAGACCCAGTACTTC	CATRGRGQETQYF
few	TRBV5-1	TRBJ1-2	13	.	TGCGCCAGCACCGATAAAAACAGGGATGGCTACACCTTC	CASTDKNRDGYTF
.	TRBV7-9	TRBJ1-6	16	.	TGTGCCAGCAGCCCAGGTGGGGGTGCCTATAATTCACCCCTCCACTTT	CASSPGGGAYNSPLHF
.	TRBV7-9	TRBJ2-7	12	TRBD1	TGTGCCAGCAGCCGGGACAGGGACGAGCAGTACTTC	CASSRDRDEQYF
many	TRBV27	TRBJ1-5	18	TRBD1	TGTGCCAGCAAGGATTTGGGGACAGGGTCGATAATTAATCAGCCCCAGCATTTT	CASKDLGTGSIINQPQHF
few	TRBV10-3	TRBJ2-2	18	TRBD2	TGTGCCATCAGTTCATTAGCCCTAGCGGGAGGAGTGCCCGGGGAGCTGTTTTTT	CAISSLALAGGVPGELFF
once	TRBV6-5	TRBJ2-7	16	.	TGTGCCAGCAGGGAAACCGGGACTGGCGGCGCCTACGAGCAGTACTTC	CASRETGTGGAYEQYF
few	TRBV5-1	TRBJ1-4	15	.	TGCGCCAGCAGCTTCTCAGGGGTCAGGGGTGAAAAACTGTTTTTT	CASSFSGVRGEKLFF
few	TRBV9	TRBJ2-3	12	.	TGTGCCAGCACCCCCCCGGAGGATACGCAGTATTTT	CASTPPEDTQYF
few	TRBV29-1	TRBJ1-1	14	TRBD1	TGCAGCGCCCGGGGAGGACAGGGGGGCACTGAAGCTTTCTTT	CSARGGQGGTEAFF
few	TRBV2	TRBJ2-1	17	TRBD2	TGTGCCAGCAGTGAAGGGATGCTAGCGGGAGCGAATAATGAGCAGTTCTTC	CASSEGMLAGANNEQFF
few	TRBV7-8	TRBJ2-1	17	TRBD2	TGTGCCAGCAGCGAGATAGGGACTAGGGTCCTCTACAATGAGCAGTTCTTC	CASSEIGTRVLYNEQFF
.	TRBV7-9	TRBJ2-1	14	.	TGTGCCAGCAGCTCAATAAGGGCGGGCCCTGAGCAGTTCTTC	CASSSIRAGPEQFF
.	TRBV11-1	TRBJ2-5	11	.	TGTGCCAGCAGTTCACCGGGACAACAGTACTTC	CASSSPGQQYF
few	TRBV11-2	TRBJ2-7	12	.	TGTGCCAGCAGCTTAAAGGGCTACGAGCAGTACTTC	CASSLKGYEQYF
few	TRBV29-1	TRBJ1-6	13	.	TGCAGCGCCAGGACGGACCTTAATTCACCCCTCCACTTT	CSARTDLNSPLHF
few	TRBV28	TRBJ2-2	18	TRBD2	TGTGCCAGCAGTCCCCCCCGGACTAGCGGGAGGATTGGCGGGGAGCTGTTTTTT	CASSPPRTSGRIGGELFF
few	TRBV18	TRBJ1-4	13	.	TGTGCCAGCTCATCACAATTTAATGAAAAACTGTTTTTT	CASSSQFNEKLFF
few	TRBV28	TRBJ1-2	15	TRBD1	TGTGCCAGCATTGACAGGGGGCGATTCGTAAGTGGCTACACCTTC	CASIDRGRFVSGYTF
.	TRBV7-2	TRBJ2-1	18	TRBD2	TGTGCCAGCAGCTTAGCGTCTCTGGGACTAGCGGGAGTTAAGGGGCAGTTCTTC	CASSLASLGLAGVKGQFF
few	TRBV5-1	TRBJ2-1	16	TRBD2	TGCGCCAGCAGCTTGGTTAGGCTAGCGGGAGCGGATGAGCAGTTCTTC	CASSLVRLAGADEQFF
few	TRBV7-9	TRBJ2-7	15	.	TGTGCCAGCAGCTTAGCTTCCCAGACCCCCTACGAGCAGTACTTC	CASSLASQTPYEQYF
few	TRBV5-4	TRBJ2-7	15	.	TGTGCCATCCCGCTAAACACGGGAAGCTCCTACGAGCAGTACTTC	CAIPLNTGSSYEQYF
.	TRBV28	TRBJ1-1	16	.	TGTGCCAGCAGTCGTTCTTACAGGGAGGGGAACACTGAAGCTTTCTTT	CASSRSYREGNTEAFF
few	TRBV28	TRBJ2-7	13	TRBD2	TGTGCCAGTCGGACTAGCGGGAACTACGAGCAGTACTTC	CASRTSGNYEQYF